This passage covers 28 T cell receptor beta chains from one sample sequenced in a study of shared T cell receptors in the human thymus. Only in-frame clones appear in the TCRdb table, and some are missing; sequencing was by immunoSEQ multiplex PCR. This repertoire shows under 850,000 clones, around 87% found once; its top ten account for around 0.0099%. These data were likewise used in another study, on human thymus T cells.

The sample was thymocytes. The origin of the receptors is a boy younger than two with a congenital heart defect.

CDR3 sequence reads: CASSQESGEPEAFF. The CDR3, as DNA: TGTGCCAGCAGCCAAGAATCCGGGGAGCCTGAAGCTTTCTTT. The gene calls are TRBV14 and TRBJ1-1; D unclear. Germline-derived CDR1 and CDR2 are SGHDN and FVKESK. The CDR3 sequence is 14 residues long. V lost 0 bases to trimming and J lost 6 bases, with 11 bases between them.

This clone was seen only a few times. This chain links TRBV18 with TRBJ2-5, with 8 bases identical to TRBD1. There are 16 residues in the CDR3. Germline CDR1 is KGHSH and CDR2 is LQKENI. Trimming cost V 3 bases and J 5 bases; bases outside gene matches: 11. CDR3 protein: CASSPGWDRPGETQYF. CDR3 coding DNA: TGTGCCAGCTCACCCGGATGGGACAGGCCCGGGGAGACCCAGTACTTC.

CDR3 amino acids: CASSFARDRLSAKNIQYF. In nucleotides, the CDR3 is TGTGCCAGCAGCTTCGCGAGGGACAGGTTATCGGCCAAAAACATTCAGTACTTC. The chain carries TRBV7-8 and TRBJ2-4; 8 nucleotides match TRBD1. The trim removed 3 bases at V and 1 base at J, leaving 11 bases unmatched. The germline gives CDR1 SGHVS, CDR2 FQNEAQ. This CDR3 contains 18 residues.

This chain uses TRBV7-9 with TRBJ2-1, with D tentatively TRBD2 (5 bases). Deletions cut 1 base from V and 3 bases from J, with 13 bases between. From germline, CDR1 is SEHNR and CDR2 FQNEAQ (reference sequence). The CDR3 runs 16 residues. The CDR3 sequence is CASSLVGLAGYNEQFF. In nucleotides, the CDR3 is TGTGCCAGCAGCTTAGTAGGGCTAGCCGGCTACAATGAGCAGTTCTTC.

V and J are TRBV19 and TRBJ2-3, with a tentative D call TRBD2 (6 bases). Germline V CDR1 and CDR2: LNHDA, SQIVND (reference sequence). The CDR3 is 14 residues long. The ends were cut back, 7 bases at V and 4 bases at J, with 15 bases in the middle. The CDR3 DNA reads TGTGCCAGTACCACTAGCCTCTCGTCAGATACGCAGTATTTT. Translation gives CASTTSLSSDTQYF.

This clone was picked up one time. The rearrangement uses TRBV4-1 and TRBJ1-1, with D possibly matching TRBD1 (6 bases). Deletions cut 2 bases from V and 6 bases from J, with 13 bases between. The CDR3 is made up of 14 amino acids. In germline, CDR1 is MGHRA, CDR2 YSYEKL. Here the CDR3 DNA reads TGCGCCAGCAGCCAATGCCCCTCAGGGGCTGAAGCTTTCTTT. The encoded protein is CASSQCPSGAEAFF.

This rearrangement joins TRBV10-3 to TRBJ2-5; D is perhaps TRBD1 (5 bases). Trimming left V 4 bases short and J 5 bases short, with 5 bases between. Per germline, CDR1 ENHRY and CDR2 SYGVKD. The CDR3 extends over 11 amino acids. CDR3 residues: CAISGGETQYF. The CDR3 bases are TGTGCCATCAGTGGGGGCGAGACCCAGTACTTC.

This chain connects TRBV5-1 to TRBJ2-3; 7 nucleotides match TRBD2. J gave up 0 bases and V 4 bases, and 14 bases lay outside the gene matches. CDR3 length: 18 amino acids. CDR1 and CDR2 (germline): SGHRS, YFSETQ. CDR3 in DNA: TGCGCCAGCAGCCAACTTTCTACGGCGGGAGCTAGCACAGATACGCAGTATTTT. Translated: CASSQLSTAGASTDTQYF.

V gene TRBV28 combines with J gene TRBJ2-2, with a weak D call TRBD2 (6 bases). CDR1 and CDR2 from the germline V gene are MDHEN and SYDVKM. The CDR3 contains 16 residues. The ends were cut back, 2 bases at V and 1 base at J, with 11 bases in the middle. The CDR3 DNA follows: TGTGCCAGCAGTTTAAACAGGCGGGGGAACACCGGGGAGCTGTTTTTT. As protein: CASSLNRRGNTGELFF.

The chain carries TRBV4-2 and TRBJ2-1; maybe TRBD2 (6 bases). This CDR3 region has 17 residues. The V end was cut by 4 bases, the J end by 0 bases, with 16 bases between. Germline values: CDR1 LGHNA, CDR2 YNFKEQ. The DNA of the CDR3 is TGTGCCAGCAGCCCCACGGCCGTAGCGGTCTCCTACAATGAGCAGTTCTTC. As protein: CASSPTAVAVSYNEQFF.

The chain recombines TRBV6-5 with TRBJ2-1; perhaps TRBD1 as D (5 bases). V was trimmed by 6 bases and J by 5 bases, leaving 17 bases between them. In germline, CDR1 is MNHEY, CDR2 SVGAGI. The CDR3 contains 15 residues. The CDR3 nucleotides are TGTGCCAGCAGACTACGACAGAATTTGGACAATGAGCAGTTCTTC. It encodes CASRLRQNLDNEQFF.

This clone turned up a few times. This chain uses TRBV14 with TRBJ2-1; 7 nucleotides line up with TRBD2. The germline CDR1 and CDR2 sequences are SGHDN and FVKESK. The CDR3 length is 15 residues. The V segment lost 3 bases and the J segment 6 bases; nucleotides outside the gene matches: 8. The CDR3 is CASSHGLVPSNEQFF. The CDR3 region has the DNA TGTGCCAGCAGCCATGGACTAGTCCCCTCCAATGAGCAGTTCTTC.

The chain uses TRBV5-4 and TRBJ2-3, with TRBD1 as a possible D gene (5 bases). The CDR3 has 16 amino acids. V dropped 3 bases and J dropped 0 bases, with 14 bases sitting between them. Germline V gene sequence: CDR1 SGHNT, CDR2 YYREEE (reference sequence). CDR3 region: CASSSGGHLSTDTQYF. CDR3 in DNA: TGTGCCAGCAGCTCCGGCGGACACCTCAGCACAGATACGCAGTATTTT.

This sequence joins TRBV15 and TRBJ2-3; TRBD2 aligns across 8 bases. This CDR3 is built from 17 residues. Germline V lookup: CDR1 LNHNV, CDR2 YYDKDF (reference sequence). After removal of 1 base from V and 4 bases from J, the junction contained 10 bases not matched to a gene. The CDR3 region has the DNA TGTGCCACCAGCAGAGTTGTGAGCGGGAGAGGTTCAGATACGCAGTATTTT. This gives the protein CATSRVVSGRGSDTQYF.

The chain uses TRBV11-3 and TRBJ2-7, with 9 bases aligning to TRBD1. This CDR3 contains 20 residues. Germline V gene data show CDR1 as SGHNT and CDR2 as YENEEA. V was pared by 0 bases and J by 1 base, with 16 bases of the junction left unmatched. Here the CDR3 DNA reads TGTGCCAGCAGCTTAGATCGCGCCCGGCCCGACAGGGGGATGTCCTACGAGCAGTACTTC. It translates to CASSLDRARPDRGMSYEQYF.

The chain employs TRBV19 and TRBJ1-1; D gene uncertain. The CDR3 spans 14 residues. Trimming stripped 0 bases from V and 0 bases from J, with 5 bases between. Germline V gives CDR1 LNHDA, CDR2 SQIVND (reference sequence). This CDR3 reads CASSIEKLNTEAFF. The DNA of the CDR3 is TGTGCCAGTAGTATAGAGAAGCTGAACACTGAAGCTTTCTTT. The variable domain in full, with the rest retrieved from reference TRBV19 and TRBJ1-1, is DGGITQSPKYLFRKEGQNVTLSCEQNLNHDAMYWYRQDPGQGLRLIYYSQIVNDFQKGDIAEGYSVSREKKESFPLTVTSAQKNPTAFYLCASSIEKLNTEAFFGQGTRLTVV.

This sequence joins TRBV5-1 and TRBJ1-2; 7 nucleotides line up with TRBD1. Per the germline V gene, CDR1 is SGHRS and CDR2 is YFSETQ. This CDR3 region has 13 residues. V was pared by 4 bases and J by 4 bases, with 4 bases of the junction left unmatched. CDR3 in amino acids: CASSRGQLYGYTF. In DNA form, the CDR3 reads TGCGCCAGCAGCCGGGGACAGCTCTATGGCTACACCTTC.

The rearrangement links TRBV6-6 to TRBJ2-7; 7 nucleotides line up with TRBD2. Germline CDR1 and CDR2: MNHNY and SVGAGI (reference sequence). The CDR3 sequence is 16 residues long. V lost 2 bases, J lost 3 bases, and 10 bases stayed unmatched. The CDR3 here is CASSYPYTSESYEQYF. DNA for the CDR3: TGTGCCAGCAGTTACCCCTACACTAGCGAAAGCTACGAGCAGTACTTC.

This clone was counted between two and nine times. The J gene is TRBJ2-1, the V gene TRBV6-1; 9 positions agree with TRBD2. V lost 0 bases to trimming and J lost 7 bases; unmatched junction nucleotides: 10. This CDR3 contains 17 residues. Germline values: CDR1 MNHNS, CDR2 SASEGT. CDR3 loop: CASSEAAAGGTDNEQFF. The CDR3 DNA reads TGTGCCAGCAGTGAAGCAGCAGCGGGAGGTACGGATAATGAGCAGTTCTTC.

This rearrangement joins TRBV25-1 to TRBJ2-2; the match to TRBD1 covers 9 bases. The germline gives CDR1 MGHDK, CDR2 SYGVNS. This CDR3 has 16 amino acids. The J segment lost 5 bases and the V segment lost 4 bases, leaving 8 bases of the junction unmatched. The CDR3 bases are TGTGCCAGCAGTGTCTCCAGGGACAGGGATACCGGGGAGCTGTTTTTT. Protein product: CASSVSRDRDTGELFF.

The J gene is TRBJ2-7, the V gene TRBV19; 8 bases fit TRBD1. In germline, CDR1 is LNHDA, CDR2 SQIVND (reference sequence). This CDR3 has 13 amino acids. With 4 bases clipped from V and 2 bases from J, the junction kept 1 base outside the gene matches. CDR3 nucleotides: TGTGCCAGTAGTAACAGGGGGGCCTACGAGCAGTACTTC. This translates into CASSNRGAYEQYF.

The chain combines TRBV7-7 with TRBJ1-4, with TRBD1 identical over 7 bases. V shed 3 bases and J 7 bases; nucleotides not matched to a gene: 8. From germline, CDR1 is SSHAT and CDR2 FNYEAQ (reference sequence). The CDR3 has 15 amino acids. This chain's CDR3 is CASSFCTGEVEKLFF. In DNA, the CDR3 is TGTGCCAGCAGCTTTTGTACAGGGGAGGTTGAAAAACTGTTTTTT.

V gene TRBV7-2 combines with J gene TRBJ2-1; TRBD2 matches at 8 bases. In germline, CDR1 is SGHTA, CDR2 FQGNSA. The CDR3 totals 18 residues. The V gene end was trimmed by 4 bases and the J gene end by 2 bases; junction bases not matched to a gene: 13. CDR3 sequence (DNA): TGTGCCAGCAGCTCACTAAATTGGAGCGGGAGAGCCTACAATGAGCAGTTCTTC. This gives the protein CASSSLNWSGRAYNEQFF.

V and J are TRBV4-3 and TRBJ2-1, with a weak D call TRBD2 (6 bases). Trimming took 0 bases from V and 3 from J, leaving 12 bases between them. CDR3 length: 16 amino acids. Germline CDR1 reads LGHNA; CDR2 reads YSLEER. The CDR3 coding sequence is TGCGCCAGCAGCCAAGATTTGGAGGGGATCTACAATGAGCAGTTCTTC. This codes for CASSQDLEGIYNEQFF.

The chain combines TRBV29-1 with TRBJ2-1, with 7 bases identical to TRBD2. V trimming: 7 bases; J trimming: 0 bases; junction bases outside the gene matches: 12. The germline CDR1 and CDR2 sequences are SQVTM and ANQGSEA. The CDR3 runs to 16 residues. The CDR3 DNA follows: TGCAGCGGAAAACTGAGCGGGGTGAGCTCCTACAATGAGCAGTTCTTC. This translates into CSGKLSGVSSYNEQFF.

V is TRBV7-6 and J is TRBJ2-7, with 8 nucleotides matching TRBD2. Trimming at V came to 5 bases and at J to 5 bases, leaving 17 bases not matched to a gene. Germline V gene sequence: CDR1 SGHVS, CDR2 FNYEAQ. The CDR3 loop spans 17 amino acids. In DNA, the CDR3 is TGTGCCAGCAGCGGTCGAGCCCGGGAGGGAGGATTGGACGAGCAGTACTTC. It yields the protein CASSGRAREGGLDEQYF.

The chain is built from TRBV29-1 and TRBJ2-1; 8 nucleotides match TRBD2. Trimming cost V 6 bases and J 7 bases; bases outside gene matches: 5. This CDR3 is 12 amino acids long. The germline V gene encodes CDR1 SQVTM and CDR2 ANQGSEA. The DNA of the CDR3 is TGCAGCGTGCCTAGCGGGTTGAATGAGCAGTTCTTC. Translation: CSVPSGLNEQFF.

This chain links TRBV25-1 with TRBJ2-7; 8 nucleotides line up with TRBD1. This CDR3 contains 15 residues. V was pared by 1 base and J by 5 bases, with 7 bases of the junction left unmatched. The germline CDR1 and CDR2 sequences are MGHDK and SYGVNS. The CDR3 here is CASSESRTGRDEQYF. CDR3 coding DNA: TGTGCCAGCAGTGAATCCCGGACAGGGCGGGACGAGCAGTACTTC.